This TCR beta chain was retrieved from a study of cytomegalovirus exposure and HLA in healthy donors. Study-wide results and limits: Earlier findings revealed that most TCR beta V segments proved productive either about 90% or about 30% of the time.

CDR3 length: 15 amino acids. Germline V gene data show CDR1 as SGHDT and CDR2 as YYEEEE. Trimming removed 1 base from V and 4 bases from J, with 11 bases in between. As to this clone: The target antigen is unknown.

Amplification used 60 Vbeta primers and 13 Jbeta primers. Clones were read by immunoSEQ multiplex PCR, and TCRdb kept only the in-frame ones, dropping some. The sample shows some 150,000 clones, less than 85% of them seen only once. This chain links TRBV5-6 with TRBJ1-4; D is unclear. The receptor was isolated from a man aged 45-60 years in good health and CMV-seropositive. Material: PBMCs. This CDR3 is CASSLWGSGNEKLFF. In nucleotides, the CDR3 is TGTGCCAGCAGCTTGTGGGGTAGCGGTAATGAAAAACTGTTTTTT.